Listed below are T cell receptor beta chains from one sample, sequenced in a study of blood T cell repertoires in COVID-19. Using immunoSEQ multiplex PCR, the repertoire was profiled, and TCRdb retains in-frame clones only, with some absent. The sample lists 200,000 to 250,000 clones; around 80% were seen once. Material for sequencing was PBMCs or T cells enriched from blood (not recorded which). The receptors were sampled from a man aged 25 to 40 with acute COVID-19. Both conserved end residues are part of each CDR3. A D gene is named only where the DNA matches it firmly. Where a row states a size, it is once, few, many or the class of an expanded clone; other rows omit it.

d_gene: -; abundance: few; j_gene: TRBJ1-2; v_gene: TRBV27; CDR3nt: TGTGCCAGCAGTTTATACCCCCTCCTAGGTGGCTACACCTTC; CDR3aa: CASSLYPLLGGYTF
d_gene: -; abundance: -; j_gene: TRBJ1-2; v_gene: TRBV19; CDR3nt: TGTGCCAGTAGTGCGGAACGAGGTGGCTACACCTTC; CDR3aa: CASSAERGGYTF
d_gene: -; abundance: -; j_gene: TRBJ2-5; v_gene: TRBV4-1; CDR3nt: TGCGCCAGCAGCCAAGAAGGGGGACTAGGGGGCGAGACCCAGTACTTC; CDR3aa: CASSQEGGLGGETQYF
d_gene: TRBD2; abundance: -; j_gene: TRBJ2-1; v_gene: TRBV30; CDR3nt: TGTGCCTGGGCCCTGACTAGCGGTACCAATGAGCAGTTCTTC; CDR3aa: CAWALTSGTNEQFF
d_gene: -; abundance: -; j_gene: TRBJ1-2; v_gene: TRBV24-1; CDR3nt: TGTGCCACCAGTGATCCCCCGGAGACGAGGAACTATGGCTACACCTTC; CDR3aa: CATSDPPETRNYGYTF
d_gene: -; abundance: few; j_gene: TRBJ1-1; v_gene: TRBV6-6; CDR3nt: TGTGCCAGCAGGCACGGGGGCACTGAAGCTTTCTTT; CDR3aa: CASRHGGTEAFF
d_gene: TRBD1; abundance: -; j_gene: TRBJ1-5; v_gene: TRBV4-1; CDR3nt: TGCGCCAGCAGCCCCACAGGACAGGGAAATCAGCCCCAGCATTTT; CDR3aa: CASSPTGQGNQPQHF
d_gene: -; abundance: once; j_gene: TRBJ2-7; v_gene: TRBV5-1; CDR3nt: TGCGCCAGCAGCCCTGGGGGGACTGGGAACTACGAGCAGTACTTC; CDR3aa: CASSPGGTGNYEQYF
d_gene: -; abundance: -; j_gene: TRBJ1-3; v_gene: TRBV28; CDR3nt: TGTGCCAGCAGTTTATCTTACTCTGGAAACACCATATATTTT; CDR3aa: CASSLSYSGNTIYF
d_gene: -; abundance: -; j_gene: TRBJ2-7; v_gene: TRBV6-1; CDR3nt: TGTGCCAGCAGTGAAGGGGTCAGGGAGCAGTACTTC; CDR3aa: CASSEGVREQYF
d_gene: TRBD1; abundance: -; j_gene: TRBJ1-2; v_gene: TRBV28; CDR3nt: TGTGCCAGCAAGAGGGTCCAGGGGGCGCTGGGTGGCTACACCTTC; CDR3aa: CASKRVQGALGGYTF
d_gene: -; abundance: few; j_gene: TRBJ1-2; v_gene: TRBV4-1; CDR3nt: TGCGCCAGCAGCCAAGATCACTACTATGGCTACACCTTC; CDR3aa: CASSQDHYYGYTF
d_gene: TRBD1; abundance: -; j_gene: TRBJ1-6; v_gene: TRBV18; CDR3nt: TGTGCCAGCTCACTGAACCCGACAGGGGCCAGCTCACCCCTCCACTTT; CDR3aa: CASSLNPTGASSPLHF
d_gene: TRBD2; abundance: -; j_gene: TRBJ2-5; v_gene: TRBV2; CDR3nt: TGTGCCAGCACCAAAAGCGGGGGGGATGGCGAGACCCAGTACTTC; CDR3aa: CASTKSGGDGETQYF
d_gene: -; abundance: -; j_gene: TRBJ2-2; v_gene: TRBV29-1; CDR3nt: TGCAGCGTTGAAGTAGCGGGACAGGGTTCCGGGGAGCTGTTTTTT; CDR3aa: CSVEVAGQGSGELFF
d_gene: -; abundance: -; j_gene: TRBJ1-3; v_gene: TRBV29-1; CDR3nt: TGCAGCGTTGAGGTGACAGCCGGAAACACCATATATTTT; CDR3aa: CSVEVTAGNTIYF
d_gene: -; abundance: -; j_gene: TRBJ1-3; v_gene: TRBV18; CDR3nt: TGTGCCAGCTCACCACAACAGGCGAACTCTGGAAACACCATATATTTT; CDR3aa: CASSPQQANSGNTIYF
d_gene: -; abundance: -; j_gene: TRBJ1-4; v_gene: TRBV5-6; CDR3nt: TGTGCCAGCAGCTTGGCCCGGGGTTCGGGGGTAAAACTGTTTTTT; CDR3aa: CASSLARGSGVKLFF
d_gene: TRBD1; abundance: -; j_gene: TRBJ2-1; v_gene: TRBV18; CDR3nt: TGTGCCAGCTCACCGGGGACAGGGGGGACCAATGAGCAGTTCTTC; CDR3aa: CASSPGTGGTNEQFF
d_gene: TRBD1; abundance: -; j_gene: TRBJ1-5; v_gene: TRBV19; CDR3nt: TGTGCCAGTAGTATTAGGGACAGGGGGCCTCAGCCCCAGCATTTT; CDR3aa: CASSIRDRGPQPQHF
d_gene: -; abundance: -; j_gene: TRBJ2-7; v_gene: TRBV2; CDR3nt: TGTGCCAGCGATAGCTCGAAGGAGCAGTACTTC; CDR3aa: CASDSSKEQYF
d_gene: -; abundance: -; j_gene: TRBJ1-1; v_gene: TRBV7-9; CDR3nt: TGTGCCAGCAGCCCACGACACCTCTCGGTCCCTGAAGCTTTCTTT; CDR3aa: CASSPRHLSVPEAFF
d_gene: -; abundance: -; j_gene: TRBJ1-5; v_gene: TRBV7-9; CDR3nt: TGTGCCAGCAGCCCTCGCGGCAATCAGCCCCAGCATTTT; CDR3aa: CASSPRGNQPQHF
d_gene: -; abundance: few; j_gene: TRBJ1-2; v_gene: TRBV12-3/TRBV12-4; CDR3nt: TGTGCCAGCAGTATGGGAGGAGGGCATGGCTACACCTTC; CDR3aa: CASSMGGGHGYTF
d_gene: -; abundance: -; j_gene: TRBJ1-1; v_gene: TRBV11-1; CDR3nt: TGTGCCAGCAGCTTAGGGGAGGAGAGGGGAAAAACTGAAGCTTTCTTT; CDR3aa: CASSLGEERGKTEAFF
d_gene: -; abundance: -; j_gene: TRBJ2-2; v_gene: TRBV3-1/TRBV3-2; CDR3nt: TGTGCCAGCAGCCTCCTTCTTGCAGGGGCCACCGGGGAGCTGTTTTTT; CDR3aa: CASSLLLAGATGELFF
d_gene: TRBD2; abundance: -; j_gene: TRBJ2-3; v_gene: TRBV27; CDR3nt: TGTGCCAGCAGTTTCTCCCGACTAGCGGGGGGCACAGATACGCAGTATTTT; CDR3aa: CASSFSRLAGGTDTQYF
d_gene: TRBD1; abundance: -; j_gene: TRBJ2-3; v_gene: TRBV2; CDR3nt: TGTGCCGGTACAGGGGGCGAGGGTACAGATACGCAGTATTTT; CDR3aa: CAGTGGEGTDTQYF
d_gene: TRBD2; abundance: -; j_gene: TRBJ2-3; v_gene: TRBV27; CDR3nt: TGTGCCAGCATCAATAGCGGGGGGCCCGCAGATACGCAGTATTTT; CDR3aa: CASINSGGPADTQYF
d_gene: -; abundance: -; j_gene: TRBJ1-1; v_gene: TRBV7-3; CDR3nt: TGTGCCAGCAGCGCGACTGCGAACACTGAAGCTTTCTTT; CDR3aa: CASSATANTEAFF
d_gene: -; abundance: -; j_gene: TRBJ2-7; v_gene: TRBV6-1; CDR3nt: TGTGCCAGCAGTGAGGTTGCGGGGTTCCCCTACGAGCAGTACTTC; CDR3aa: CASSEVAGFPYEQYF
d_gene: TRBD2; abundance: -; j_gene: TRBJ2-3; v_gene: TRBV9; CDR3nt: TGTGCCAGCAGCGTAGCAGGGACTAGCGCCCTCACAGATACGCAGTATTTT; CDR3aa: CASSVAGTSALTDTQYF
d_gene: TRBD1; abundance: -; j_gene: TRBJ2-5; v_gene: TRBV5-1; CDR3nt: TGCGCCAGCAGCCCTACAGGGGGCGCGTGGGAGACCCAGTACTTC; CDR3aa: CASSPTGGAWETQYF
d_gene: -; abundance: -; j_gene: TRBJ2-5; v_gene: TRBV21-1; CDR3nt: TGTGCCAGTCTCACGCACCGGGGTAAACAGGGGGGGGAGACCCAGTACTTC; CDR3aa: CASLTHRGKQGGETQYF
d_gene: -; abundance: few; j_gene: TRBJ2-7; v_gene: TRBV7-9; CDR3nt: TGTGCCAGCAGCTTAAGCGGGACACCCGACTACGAGCAGTACTTC; CDR3aa: CASSLSGTPDYEQYF
d_gene: -; abundance: few; j_gene: TRBJ2-2; v_gene: TRBV19; CDR3nt: TGTGCCAGTAGTACAGGGCTGTCAGCCCCCGGGGAGCTGTTTTTT; CDR3aa: CASSTGLSAPGELFF
d_gene: TRBD1; abundance: -; j_gene: TRBJ2-7; v_gene: TRBV6-2/TRBV6-3; CDR3nt: TGTGCCAGCAGTCACTTACGGACAGGAGACTCCTACGAGCAGTACTTC; CDR3aa: CASSHLRTGDSYEQYF
d_gene: TRBD1; abundance: -; j_gene: TRBJ1-1; v_gene: TRBV2; CDR3nt: TGTGCCAGCAGAGAGGGACAGGGAGCTTTCTTT; CDR3aa: CASREGQGAFF
d_gene: TRBD1; abundance: once; j_gene: TRBJ1-2; v_gene: TRBV6-5; CDR3nt: TGTGCCAGCAGTTACCAAAGACAGGGGGAGGGCTACACCTTC; CDR3aa: CASSYQRQGEGYTF
d_gene: TRBD1; abundance: -; j_gene: TRBJ1-2; v_gene: TRBV27; CDR3nt: TGTGCCAGCAGATCCCACCGGGACAGGGGCGTTACTAACTATGGCTACACCTTC; CDR3aa: CASRSHRDRGVTNYGYTF
d_gene: -; abundance: few; j_gene: TRBJ1-2; v_gene: TRBV19; CDR3nt: TGTGCCAGTAGTAGACACGCTACTAGAGACTATGGCTACACCTTC; CDR3aa: CASSRHATRDYGYTF
d_gene: -; abundance: once; j_gene: TRBJ1-2; v_gene: TRBV27; CDR3nt: TGTGCCAGCTCTACAGGCCCCTATGGCTACACCTTC; CDR3aa: CASSTGPYGYTF
d_gene: TRBD1; abundance: once; j_gene: TRBJ1-6; v_gene: TRBV2; CDR3nt: TGTGCCAGCAGTGAAAGGACAGGGTCGGGCTCACCCCTCCACTTT; CDR3aa: CASSERTGSGSPLHF
d_gene: -; abundance: -; j_gene: TRBJ1-3; v_gene: TRBV29-1; CDR3nt: TGCAGCGCCGCGGCCTCTGGAAACACCATATATTTT; CDR3aa: CSAAASGNTIYF
d_gene: -; abundance: -; j_gene: TRBJ1-3; v_gene: TRBV28; CDR3nt: TGTGCCACCAACTCTGGAAACACCATATATTTT; CDR3aa: CATNSGNTIYF
d_gene: -; abundance: -; j_gene: TRBJ2-7; v_gene: TRBV10-3; CDR3nt: TGTGCCATCAGCCGGGACACGGACTACGAGCAGTACTTC; CDR3aa: CAISRDTDYEQYF
d_gene: TRBD1; abundance: -; j_gene: TRBJ1-1; v_gene: TRBV7-9; CDR3nt: TGTGCCAGCAGCTTAGGACAGGGAGGTTGGGACACTGAAGCTTTCTTT; CDR3aa: CASSLGQGGWDTEAFF
d_gene: -; abundance: -; j_gene: TRBJ1-5; v_gene: TRBV12-3/TRBV12-4; CDR3nt: TGTGCCAGCAGTTGGGGCCGGGATCAGCCCCAGCATTTT; CDR3aa: CASSWGRDQPQHF
d_gene: -; abundance: -; j_gene: TRBJ2-6; v_gene: TRBV11-2; CDR3nt: TGTGCCAGCAGCCTCGAACAGGGATCTCGCTCTGGGGCCAACGTCCTGACTTTC; CDR3aa: CASSLEQGSRSGANVLTF
d_gene: -; abundance: once; j_gene: TRBJ1-1; v_gene: TRBV2; CDR3nt: TGTGCCAGCAGCACGACAGAGAACACTGAAGCTTTCTTT; CDR3aa: CASSTTENTEAFF
d_gene: -; abundance: -; j_gene: TRBJ1-2; v_gene: TRBV18; CDR3nt: TGTGCCAGCTCACCCTTAGAAACGACAGAATATGGCTACACCTTC; CDR3aa: CASSPLETTEYGYTF
d_gene: -; abundance: -; j_gene: TRBJ2-7; v_gene: TRBV6-1; CDR3nt: TGTGCCAGCAGTGAACGGCTAGGAGCCTACGAGCAGTACTTC; CDR3aa: CASSERLGAYEQYF
d_gene: -; abundance: -; j_gene: TRBJ1-2; v_gene: TRBV12-5; CDR3nt: TGTGCTAGTGGTTTGGACGGGGTCTATGGCTACACCTTC; CDR3aa: CASGLDGVYGYTF